A single sample is the source of the 32 T cell receptor beta chains below, sequenced in a study of CD8 T cells in ankylosing spondylitis. TCRdb reanalysed the 5' RACE reads using MiXCR and keeps one entry per CDR3 protein. The table lists around 340,000 distinct CDR3 sequences, approximately 22% of them singletons. Sequenced material: blood, either unsorted or a sorted T cell fraction (not recorded which). Source of these receptors: a male donor with ankylosing spondylitis or in good health (not recorded which).

The chain recombines TRBV7-3 with TRBJ2-7; possibly TRBD2 for D (6 bases). V was pared by 2 bases and J by 7 bases, with 15 bases between. Germline-derived CDR1 and CDR2 are SGHTA and FQGTGA. CDR3 length: 14 residues. In DNA, the CDR3 is TGTGCCAGCAGCTTAGGTGGCAGACTAGGGGAGCAGTACTTC. Translating gives CASSLGGRLGEQYF.

A few counts support this clonotype. This sequence joins TRBV7-3 and TRBJ1-5; D unresolved. The CDR3 contains 15 residues. Trimming cost V 6 bases and J 4 bases, with 16 bases left between them. Germline assignment: CDR1 SGHTA and CDR2 FQGTGA. The CDR3, as DNA: TGTGCCAGCAGTGCTGACCCGGCACGGAATCAGCCCCAGCATTTT. It specifies CASSADPARNQPQHF.

The chain links TRBV3-1 to TRBJ2-3, with TRBD1 as a possible D gene (5 bases). The CDR3 sequence is 17 residues long. Germline CDR1 is LGHDT and CDR2 is YNNKEL (reference sequence). Between the trimmed V and J ends, which lost 1 base and 2 bases, there was a span of 16 bases. This chain's CDR3 is CASSQGKWAGSTDTQYF. As DNA, the CDR3 is TGTGCCAGCAGCCAAGGGAAGTGGGCAGGGTCCACAGATACGCAGTATTTT.

Worth noting for this clonotype: One end of the junction is discordant with germline, which a read error may explain. This sequence joins TRBV9 and TRBJ2-3; TRBD1 aligns across 8 bases. CDR3 length: 14 residues. CDR1 is SGDLS and CDR2 is YYNGEE in the germline V gene. CDR3 protein: CASSEKDGTGTQYF. CDR3 DNA sequence: TGTGCCAGCAGCGAGAAAGACGGGACAGGTACGCAGTATTTT.

This clonotype was picked up a small number of times. This rearrangement joins TRBV2 to TRBJ2-5; no definite D call. The CDR3 is 14 residues long. V lost 1 base, J lost 5 bases, and 11 bases lay in between. The germline V gene encodes CDR1 SNHLY and CDR2 FYNNEI. CDR3 sequence reads: CASSEGAFGETQYF. The CDR3 bases are TGTGCCAGCAGTGAAGGGGCCTTCGGGGAGACCCAGTACTTC.

CDR3 in DNA: TGTGCCAGCAGCGTTGAAGGGGGCTGGGATACGCAGTATTTT. Its protein product is CASSVEGGWDTQYF. The J gene is TRBJ2-3, the V gene TRBV9; TRBD1 aligns across 7 bases. The CDR3 extends over 14 amino acids. Germline V CDR1 and CDR2: SGDLS, YYNGEE. With V trimmed by 2 bases and J by 6 bases, 6 bases remained unmatched.

This clonotype was picked up a small number of times. The chain has TRBV20-1 and TRBJ2-5, with D tentatively TRBD1 or TRBD2 (5 bases each). This CDR3 contains 13 residues. CDR1 and CDR2 from the germline V gene are DFQATT and SNEGSKA (reference sequence). Trimming cost V 0 bases and J 2 bases, with 7 bases left between them. In DNA form, the CDR3 reads TGCAGTGCTAGAGACGGGACGCAAGAGACCCAGTACTTC. Protein sequence: CSARDGTQETQYF.

This clonotype has more than one count but fewer than ten. The rearrangement joins TRBV29-1 to TRBJ2-3; no clear D. The CDR3 consists of 17 residues. V was pared by 0 bases and J by 1 base, with 17 bases between. Germline V gene sequence: CDR1 SQVTM, CDR2 ANQGSEA. The CDR3 bases are TGCAGCGTTGAAGATCGAGGTGGCTATCGAGGCACAGATACGCAGTATTTT. It translates to CSVEDRGGYRGTDTQYF.

This rearrangement joins TRBV4-1 to TRBJ2-5; 8 nucleotides match TRBD1. This CDR3 spans 16 amino acids. J lost 2 bases, V lost 1 base, and 6 bases had no gene match. Germline V gene lookup returns CDR1 MGHRA and CDR2 YSYEKL. Here the CDR3 reads CASSQGDRGSQETQYF. The DNA of the CDR3 is TGCGCCAGCAGCCAAGGTGACAGGGGATCACAAGAGACCCAGTACTTC.

This clonotype occurred a few times. In DNA, the CDR3 is TGTGCCAGCAGTTACTGGGCACGGGGTAACACTGAAGCTTTCTTT. It is translated as CASSYWARGNTEAFF. The chain links TRBV6-5 to TRBJ1-1; D not certain. CDR1 and CDR2 from the germline V gene are MNHEY and SVGAGI. With 1 base removed from V and 2 bases from J, the gap between germline ends came to 11 bases. CDR3 length: 15 amino acids.

This rearrangement joins TRBV14 to TRBJ2-1; D gene unclear. Germline V lookup: CDR1 SGHDN, CDR2 FVKESK. The CDR3 runs 12 residues. V lost 4 bases and J lost 12, with 13 bases in between. CDR3 amino acids: CASSLSTRRQFF. The CDR3 DNA follows: TGTGCCAGCAGCCTCTCTACGAGGAGGCAGTTCTTC.

Of note for this clonotype: One end of the junction fails to match germline, which may point to a read error. The gene calls are TRBV7-9 and TRBJ2-1, with D uncertain. CDR1 is SEHNR, CDR2 FQNEAQ, per germline (reference sequence). The CDR3 runs 15 residues. CDR3 DNA sequence: TGCGCCAGCAGCTCTGACACCCGCTCCTACAATGAGCAGTTCTTC. It yields the protein CASSSDTRSYNEQFF.

This clonotype was counted between two and nine times. DNA of the CDR3: TGCGCCAGCAGCCAAGACGCTGGGGGTCGGACAGATACGCAGTATTTT. Its translation: CASSQDAGGRTDTQYF. V usage is TRBV4-1 and J usage is TRBJ2-3, with D perhaps given as TRBD1 or TRBD2 (5 bases each). Germline V CDR1 and CDR2: MGHRA, YSYEKL. The CDR3 contains 16 residues. V lost 0 bases to trimming and J lost 3 bases, with 13 bases between them.

CDR3 amino acids: CASSLRQGNQPQHF. The DNA for the CDR3 is TGTGCCAGCAGTTTAAGACAAGGCAATCAGCCCCAGCATTTT. This sequence joins TRBV12-3 or TRBV12-4 and TRBJ1-5; D call uncertain. Trimming shortened V by 2 bases and J by 2 bases, and 7 bases separated the two germline ends. The CDR3 spans 14 residues.

The genes are TRBV11-2 and TRBJ2-7, with TRBD2 matching 7 bases. The CDR3 has 14 residues. V trimming: 0 bases; J trimming: 7 bases; junction bases outside the gene matches: 6. Germline-derived CDR1 and CDR2 are SGHAT and FQNNGV. The CDR3 is CASSLDGRGWEQYF. The CDR3 coding sequence is TGTGCCAGCAGCTTAGACGGGCGGGGGTGGGAGCAGTACTTC.

CDR3 DNA: TGCGCCAGCAGCCAAGTTCCTGGGTCCAACACCGGGGAGCTGTTTTTT. Translation: CASSQVPGSNTGELFF. This chain connects TRBV4-1 to TRBJ2-2; D not certain. V was pared by 1 base and J by 2 bases, with 11 bases between. Looked up from germline, CDR1 is MGHRA and CDR2 is YSYEKL. There are 16 residues in the CDR3.

This clonotype was seen a few times. V usage is TRBV19 and J usage is TRBJ2-1; D remains unclear. Per the germline V gene, CDR1 is LNHDA and CDR2 is SQIVND (reference sequence). This CDR3 has 14 amino acids. The V gene lost 5 bases and the J gene lost 0 bases, with 8 bases spanning the gap. The CDR3 protein is CASSWYVSYNEQFF. CDR3 sequence (DNA): TGTGCCAGTAGTTGGTACGTCTCCTACAATGAGCAGTTCTTC.

The rearrangement joins TRBV7-9 to TRBJ1-2; tentatively, D is TRBD1 (5 bases). The CDR3 has 14 residues. Between the trimmed V and J ends, which lost 5 bases and 4 bases, there was a span of 14 bases. Looked up from germline, CDR1 is SEHNR and CDR2 is FQNEAQ (reference sequence). In DNA form, the CDR3 reads TGTGCCAGCAGCGGGACGGGGGGTTTCTATGGCTACACCTTC. Protein: CASSGTGGFYGYTF.

The chain is built from TRBV3-1 and TRBJ1-6; possible D gene TRBD1, 5 bases. V was shortened by 3 bases and J by 15 bases, with 15 bases between the two germline ends. Germline lookup yields CDR1 LGHDT and CDR2 YNNKEL (reference sequence). The CDR3 consists of 13 residues. Here the CDR3 reads CASSHGTGKNLHF. The CDR3 DNA follows: TGTGCCAGCAGCCACGGGACTGGGAAGAACCTCCACTTT. The entire variable domain, with the rest obtained from reference TRBV3-1 and TRBJ1-6, is as follows: DTAVSQTPKYLVTQMGNDKSIKCEQNLGHDTMYWYKQDSKKFLKIMFSYNNKELIINETVPNRFSPKSPDKAHLNLHINSLELGDSAVYFCASSHGTGKNLHFGNGTRLTVT.

This clonotype was recorded many times. V usage is TRBV4-1 and J usage is TRBJ1-5; D not certain. Between the trimmed V and J ends, which lost 0 bases and 2 bases, there was a span of 8 bases. The germline V gene has CDR1 MGHRA and CDR2 YSYEKL. The CDR3 has 15 amino acids. The CDR3 DNA follows: TGCGCCAGCAGCCAAGATCTAGGTGGCAATCAGCCCCAGCATTTT. It translates to CASSQDLGGNQPQHF.

CDR3 protein: CASSSPLDRDFKNEQFF. The CDR3 nucleotides read TGTGCCAGCAGTTCGCCTCTGGACAGGGACTTTAAGAATGAGCAGTTCTTC. The V gene is TRBV6-5, the J gene TRBJ2-1; 8 bases are shared with TRBD1. The trim removed 4 bases at V and 7 bases at J, leaving 15 bases unmatched. This CDR3 has 17 residues. Per germline, CDR1 MNHEY and CDR2 SVGAGI.

There are a few counts of this clonotype. The chain has TRBV3-1 and TRBJ1-2, with 9 bases lining up with TRBD1. The CDR3 covers 15 residues. Germline values: CDR1 LGHDT, CDR2 YNNKEL (reference sequence). J was trimmed by 4 bases and V by 1 base; bases with no gene match: 4. CDR3 protein: CASSQGQTGGYGYTF. The CDR3 DNA reads TGTGCCAGCAGCCAAGGGCAGACAGGGGGCTATGGCTACACCTTC. The full variable domain, its missing parts supplied by reference TRBV3-1 and TRBJ1-2, is DTAVSQTPKYLVTQMGNDKSIKCEQNLGHDTMYWYKQDSKKFLKIMFSYNNKELIINETVPNRFSPKSPDKAHLNLHINSLELGDSAVYFCASSQGQTGGYGYTFGSGTRLTVV.

This clonotype has just a few counts. The chain uses TRBV30 and TRBJ2-2; 8 bases align to TRBD1. Germline lookup yields CDR1 GTSNPN and CDR2 SVGIG (reference sequence). The trim removed 3 bases at V and 4 bases at J, leaving 4 bases unmatched. This CDR3 is built from 14 residues. The CDR3 region has the DNA TGTGCCTGGAGGACAGGGGTTTCCACCGGGGAGCTGTTTTTT. This sequence encodes CAWRTGVSTGELFF.

This chain connects TRBV7-2 to TRBJ2-3, with D tentatively TRBD2 (6 bases). Germline V gives CDR1 SGHTA, CDR2 FQGNSA. V was clipped by 7 bases and J by 6 bases, with 20 bases between them. CDR3 length: 15 residues. The CDR3 DNA reads as TGTGCCAGCAACGCCGGGACTGAAAGGATGGATACGCAGTATTTT. Its translation: CASNAGTERMDTQYF.

This clonotype was counted between two and nine times. The chain is built from TRBV6-1 and TRBJ1-2, with TRBD1 as a possible D gene (6 bases). Germline CDR1 MNHNS, CDR2 SASEGT. V dropped 3 bases and J dropped 1 base, with 15 bases sitting between them. The CDR3 is made up of 16 amino acids. The CDR3 protein is CASSEDSLAVNYGYTF. CDR3 nucleotide sequence: TGTGCCAGCAGTGAGGACAGCCTGGCTGTTAACTATGGCTACACCTTC.

This clonotype was seen repeatedly, ten times or more. The rearrangement joins TRBV27 to TRBJ2-7; 9 bases are a match to TRBD1. Germline V CDR1 and CDR2: MNHEY, SMNVEV (reference sequence). V dropped 5 bases and J dropped 5; count of bases not matched to a gene: 7. The CDR3 consists of 14 residues. The CDR3 is CASSPGTGMNEQYF. For the CDR3, the DNA is TGTGCCAGCAGTCCCGGGACAGGGATGAACGAGCAGTACTTC.

This clonotype was seen a handful of times. The chain employs TRBV5-1 and TRBJ2-7, with TRBD2 matching over 15 bases. V shed 6 bases and J 7 bases; nucleotides not matched to a gene: 20. CDR3 size: 19 residues. Germline V lookup: CDR1 SGHRS, CDR2 YFSETQ. CDR3 nucleotide sequence: TGCGCCAGCACCCTCGGACTAGCGGGGGGGTCGCCACCCCAGGTAGAGCAGTACTTC. This encodes CASTLGLAGGSPPQVEQYF.

This chain uses TRBV7-8 with TRBJ2-1; D is perhaps TRBD2 (6 bases). The CDR3 is 13 amino acids. Trimming stripped 5 bases from V and 8 bases from J, with 13 bases between. Looked up from germline, CDR1 is SGHVS and CDR2 is FQNEAQ. DNA of the CDR3: TGTGCCAGCAGCATGAAGGGAGGCGATGAGCAGTTCTTC. Translation gives CASSMKGGDEQFF.

The CDR3 DNA reads as TGTGCCTGGGACAGGGTGAACACTGAAGCTTTCTTT. Amino acid sequence: CAWDRVNTEAFF. The rearrangement joins TRBV30 to TRBJ1-1, with TRBD1 identical over 7 bases. V trimming: 5 bases; J trimming: 0 bases; junction bases outside the gene matches: 0. The germline CDR1 and CDR2 sequences are GTSNPN and SVGIG (reference sequence). This CDR3 has 12 amino acids.

The chain uses TRBV12-3 or TRBV12-4 and TRBJ2-2; 9 bases are a match to TRBD1. The CDR3 loop spans 15 amino acids. With 7 bases clipped from V and 6 bases from J, the junction kept 9 bases outside the gene matches. The chain's CDR3 is CASTTGGRRPGELFF. In nucleotides, the CDR3 is TGTGCCAGCACTACAGGGGGCAGAAGGCCCGGGGAGCTGTTTTTT.

The chain is built from TRBV3-1 and TRBJ2-5; D ambiguous. This CDR3 contains 14 residues. Germline V gene sequence: CDR1 LGHDT, CDR2 YNNKEL (reference sequence). V was shortened by 5 bases and J by 1 base, with 11 bases between the two germline ends. CDR3 nucleotides: TGTGCCAGCAGCTCGGTCAACCTCCAAGAGACCCAGTACTTC. Residues: CASSSVNLQETQYF.

As to this clonotype: The junction departs from the called germline gene at one end, perhaps through a read error. This chain connects TRBV18 to TRBJ2-1, with TRBD2 as a possible D gene (6 bases). Germline V CDR1 and CDR2: KGHSH, LQKENI. The CDR3 runs 13 residues. The CDR3 region is CASSFGGYSEQFF. In DNA form, the CDR3 reads TGTGCCAGCTCTTTTGGGGGGTACAGTGAGCAGTTCTTC.